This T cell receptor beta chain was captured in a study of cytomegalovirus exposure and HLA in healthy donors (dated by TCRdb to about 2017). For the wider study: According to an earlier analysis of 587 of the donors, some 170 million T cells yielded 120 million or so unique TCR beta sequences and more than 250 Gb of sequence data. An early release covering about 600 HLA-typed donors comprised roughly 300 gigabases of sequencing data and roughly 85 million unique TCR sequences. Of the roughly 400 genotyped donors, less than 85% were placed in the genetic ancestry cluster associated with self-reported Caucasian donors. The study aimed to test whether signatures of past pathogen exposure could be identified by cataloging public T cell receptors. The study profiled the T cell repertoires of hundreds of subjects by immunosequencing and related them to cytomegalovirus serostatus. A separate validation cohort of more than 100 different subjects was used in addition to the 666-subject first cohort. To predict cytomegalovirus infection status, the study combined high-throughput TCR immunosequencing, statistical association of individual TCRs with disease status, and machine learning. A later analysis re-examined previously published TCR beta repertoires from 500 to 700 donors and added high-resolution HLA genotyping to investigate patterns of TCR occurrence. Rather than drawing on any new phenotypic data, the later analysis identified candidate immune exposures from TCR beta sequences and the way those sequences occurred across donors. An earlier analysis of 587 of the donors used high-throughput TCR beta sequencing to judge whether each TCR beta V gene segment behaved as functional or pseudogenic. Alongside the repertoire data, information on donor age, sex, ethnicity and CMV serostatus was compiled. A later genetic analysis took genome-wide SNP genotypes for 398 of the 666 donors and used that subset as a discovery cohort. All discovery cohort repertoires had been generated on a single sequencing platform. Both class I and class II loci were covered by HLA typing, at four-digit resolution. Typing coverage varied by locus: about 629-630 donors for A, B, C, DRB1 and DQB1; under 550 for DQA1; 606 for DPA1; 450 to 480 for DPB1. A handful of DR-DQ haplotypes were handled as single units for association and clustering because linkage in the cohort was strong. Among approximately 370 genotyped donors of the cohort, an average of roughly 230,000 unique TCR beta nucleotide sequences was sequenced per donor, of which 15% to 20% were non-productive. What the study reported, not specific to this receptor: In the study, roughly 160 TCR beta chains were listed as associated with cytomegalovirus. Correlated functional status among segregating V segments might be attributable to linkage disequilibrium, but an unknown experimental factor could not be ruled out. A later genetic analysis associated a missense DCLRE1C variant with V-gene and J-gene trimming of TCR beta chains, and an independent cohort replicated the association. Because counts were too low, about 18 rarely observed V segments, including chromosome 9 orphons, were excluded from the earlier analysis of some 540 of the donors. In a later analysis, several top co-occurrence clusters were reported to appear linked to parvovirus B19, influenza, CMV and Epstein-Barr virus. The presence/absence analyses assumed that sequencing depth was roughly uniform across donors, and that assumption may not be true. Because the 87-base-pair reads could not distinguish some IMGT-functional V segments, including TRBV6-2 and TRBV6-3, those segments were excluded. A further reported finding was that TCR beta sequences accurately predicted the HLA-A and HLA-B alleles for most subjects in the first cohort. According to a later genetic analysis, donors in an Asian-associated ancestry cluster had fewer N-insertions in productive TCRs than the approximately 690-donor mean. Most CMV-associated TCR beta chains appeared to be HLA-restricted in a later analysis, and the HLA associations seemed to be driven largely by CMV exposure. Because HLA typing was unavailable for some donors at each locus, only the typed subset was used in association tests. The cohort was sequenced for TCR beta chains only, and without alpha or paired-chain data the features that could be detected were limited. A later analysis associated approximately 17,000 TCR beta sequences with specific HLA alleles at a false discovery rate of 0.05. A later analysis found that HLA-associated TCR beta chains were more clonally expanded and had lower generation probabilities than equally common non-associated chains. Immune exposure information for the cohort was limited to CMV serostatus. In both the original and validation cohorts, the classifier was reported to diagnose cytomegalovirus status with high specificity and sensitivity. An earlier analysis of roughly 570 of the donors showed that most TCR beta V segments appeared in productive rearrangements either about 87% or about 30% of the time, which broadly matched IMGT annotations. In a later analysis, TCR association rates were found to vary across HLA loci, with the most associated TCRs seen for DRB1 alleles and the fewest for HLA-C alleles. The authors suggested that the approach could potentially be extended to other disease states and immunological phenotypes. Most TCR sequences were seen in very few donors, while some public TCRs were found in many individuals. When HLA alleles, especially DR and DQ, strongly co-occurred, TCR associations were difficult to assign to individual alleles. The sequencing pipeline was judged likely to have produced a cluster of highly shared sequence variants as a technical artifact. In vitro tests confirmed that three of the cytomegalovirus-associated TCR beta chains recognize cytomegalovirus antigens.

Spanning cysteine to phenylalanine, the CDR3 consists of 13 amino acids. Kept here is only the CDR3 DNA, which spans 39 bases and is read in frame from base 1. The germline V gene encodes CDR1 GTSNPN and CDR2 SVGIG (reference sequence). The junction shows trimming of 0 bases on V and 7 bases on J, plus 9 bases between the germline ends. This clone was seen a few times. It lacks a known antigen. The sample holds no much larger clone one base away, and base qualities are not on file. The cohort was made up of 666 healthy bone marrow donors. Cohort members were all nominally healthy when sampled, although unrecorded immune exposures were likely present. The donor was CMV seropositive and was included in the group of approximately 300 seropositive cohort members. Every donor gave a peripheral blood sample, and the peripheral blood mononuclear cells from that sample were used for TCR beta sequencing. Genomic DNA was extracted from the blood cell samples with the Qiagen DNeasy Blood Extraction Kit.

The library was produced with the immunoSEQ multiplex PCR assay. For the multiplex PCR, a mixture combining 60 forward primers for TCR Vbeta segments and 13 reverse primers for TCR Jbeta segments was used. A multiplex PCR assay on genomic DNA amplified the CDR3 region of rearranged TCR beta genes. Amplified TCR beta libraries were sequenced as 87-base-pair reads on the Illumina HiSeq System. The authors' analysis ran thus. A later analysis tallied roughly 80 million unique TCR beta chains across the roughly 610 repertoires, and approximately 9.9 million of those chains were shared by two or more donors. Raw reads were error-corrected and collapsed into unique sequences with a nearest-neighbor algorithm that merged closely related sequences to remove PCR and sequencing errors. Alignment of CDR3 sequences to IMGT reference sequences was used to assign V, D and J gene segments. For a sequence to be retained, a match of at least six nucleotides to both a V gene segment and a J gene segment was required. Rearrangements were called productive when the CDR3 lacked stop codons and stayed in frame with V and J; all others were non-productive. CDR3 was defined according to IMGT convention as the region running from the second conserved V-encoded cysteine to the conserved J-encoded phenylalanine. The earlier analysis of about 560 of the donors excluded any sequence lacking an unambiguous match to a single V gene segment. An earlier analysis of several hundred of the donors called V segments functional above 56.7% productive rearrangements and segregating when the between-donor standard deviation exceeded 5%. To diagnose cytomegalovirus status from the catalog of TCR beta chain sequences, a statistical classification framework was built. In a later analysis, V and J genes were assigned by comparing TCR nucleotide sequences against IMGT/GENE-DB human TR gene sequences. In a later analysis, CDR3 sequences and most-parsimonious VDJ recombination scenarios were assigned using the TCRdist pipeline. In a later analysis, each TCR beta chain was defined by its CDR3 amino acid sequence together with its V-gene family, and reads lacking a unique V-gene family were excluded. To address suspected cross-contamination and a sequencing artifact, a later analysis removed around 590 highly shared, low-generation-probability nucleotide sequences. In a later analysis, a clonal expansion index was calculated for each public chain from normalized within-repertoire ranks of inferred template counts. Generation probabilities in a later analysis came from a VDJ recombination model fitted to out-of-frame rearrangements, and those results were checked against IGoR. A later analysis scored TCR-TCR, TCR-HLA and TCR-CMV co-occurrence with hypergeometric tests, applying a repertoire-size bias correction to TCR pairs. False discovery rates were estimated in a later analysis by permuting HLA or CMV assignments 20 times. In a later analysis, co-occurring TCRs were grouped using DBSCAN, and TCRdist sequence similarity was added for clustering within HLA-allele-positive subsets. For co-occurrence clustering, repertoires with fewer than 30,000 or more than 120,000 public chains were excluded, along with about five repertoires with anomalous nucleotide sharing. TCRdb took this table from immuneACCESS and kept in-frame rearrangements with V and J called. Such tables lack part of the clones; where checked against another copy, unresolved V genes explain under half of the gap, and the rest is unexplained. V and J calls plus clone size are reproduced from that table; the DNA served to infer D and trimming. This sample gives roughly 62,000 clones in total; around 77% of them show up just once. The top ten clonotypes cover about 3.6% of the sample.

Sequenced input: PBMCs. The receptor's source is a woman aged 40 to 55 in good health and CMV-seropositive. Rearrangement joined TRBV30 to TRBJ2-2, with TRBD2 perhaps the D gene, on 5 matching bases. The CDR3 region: CAWSVTGIGELFF. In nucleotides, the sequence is TGTGCCTGGAGTGTTACGGGAATCGGGGAGCTGTTTTTT.